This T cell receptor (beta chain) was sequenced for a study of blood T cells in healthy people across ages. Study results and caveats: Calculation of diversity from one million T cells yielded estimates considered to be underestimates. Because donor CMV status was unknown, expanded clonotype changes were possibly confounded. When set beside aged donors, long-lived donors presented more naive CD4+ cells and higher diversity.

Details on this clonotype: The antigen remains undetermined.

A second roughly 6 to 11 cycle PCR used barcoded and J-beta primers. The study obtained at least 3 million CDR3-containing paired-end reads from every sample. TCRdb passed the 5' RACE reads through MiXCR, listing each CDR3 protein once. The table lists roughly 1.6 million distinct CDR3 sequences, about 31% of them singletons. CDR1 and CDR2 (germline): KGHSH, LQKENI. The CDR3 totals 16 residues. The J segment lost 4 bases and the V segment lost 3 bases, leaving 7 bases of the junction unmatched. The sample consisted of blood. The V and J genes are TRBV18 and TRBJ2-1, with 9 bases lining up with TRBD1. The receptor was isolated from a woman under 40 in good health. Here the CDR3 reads CASSPAGTGIYNEQFF. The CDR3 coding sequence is TGTGCCAGCTCACCCGCCGGGACAGGGATTTACAATGAGCAGTTCTTC.